The 22 T cell receptor beta chains below were found in one sample sequenced in a study of T-cell memory formation after mild COVID-19. TCRdb used MiXCR to reprocess the 5' RACE reads, holding one entry per CDR3 protein. The sample has about half a million distinct CDR3 sequences, 15% to 20% seen once. Sequencing used PBMCs or a T cell subset sorted from them (not recorded which). Receptors originate from an adult woman who had mild COVID-19 (a few samples of this study predate the infection). Cell type and time point are not known.

This clonotype was counted only a few times. This chain joins TRBV5-8 and TRBJ2-1, with a tentative D call TRBD1 (5 bases). Trimming removed 3 bases at V and 7 bases at J, with 20 bases between. This CDR3 has 16 residues. Germline CDR1 is SGHTS and CDR2 is YDEGEE. The chain's CDR3 is CASSSIRLGQGNEQFF. CDR3 coding DNA: TGTGCCAGCAGCTCGATCCGGCTAGGTCAGGGTAATGAGCAGTTCTTC. The whole variable domain, remainder taken from reference TRBV5-8 and TRBJ2-1, is EAGVTQSPTHLIKTRGQQATLRCSPISGHTSVYWYQQALGLGLQFLLWYDEGEERNRGNFPPRFSGRQFPNYSSELNVNALELEDSALYLCASSSIRLGQGNEQFFGPGTRLTVL.

This clonotype has a handful of counts. The J gene is TRBJ2-2, the V gene TRBV20-1; 8 bases map to TRBD1. The junction had 5 bases not matched to a gene; V was cut back by 6 bases and J by 5 bases. Germline V gene lookup returns CDR1 DFQATT and CDR2 SNEGSKA (reference sequence). The length of the CDR3 is 13 residues. The CDR3 coding sequence is TGCAGTGCGAGGGACAGGAAAACCGGGGAGCTGTTTTTT. Its protein product is CSARDRKTGELFF.

There are a few counts of this clonotype. The chain links TRBV9 to TRBJ1-2; the D gene is possibly TRBD1 (5 bases). Germline V gives CDR1 SGDLS, CDR2 YYNGEE. Trimming cost V 3 bases and J 2 bases, with 11 bases left between them. This CDR3 has 14 residues. CDR3 amino acids: CASSGGDGNYGYTF. The CDR3 DNA is TGTGCCAGCAGCGGAGGGGACGGGAACTATGGCTACACCTTC.

This clonotype was picked up a small number of times. This rearrangement joins TRBV19 to TRBJ1-1; D gene uncertain. Germline values: CDR1 LNHDA, CDR2 SQIVND (reference sequence). The CDR3 has 14 residues. Trimming stripped 3 bases from V and 1 base from J, with 9 bases between. The DNA for the CDR3 is TGTGCCAGTAGTATCCACAGTTGGAACACTGAAGCTTTCTTT. It encodes CASSIHSWNTEAFF.

This clonotype was detected only once. The rearrangement uses TRBV10-3 and TRBJ2-7; D is ambiguous. Trimming removed 3 bases from V and 3 bases from J, with 6 bases in between. Germline V lookup: CDR1 ENHRY, CDR2 SYGVKD. CDR3 length: 12 residues. DNA of the CDR3: TGTGCCATCAGTGATGGCCTCTACGAGCAGTACTTC. Encoded protein: CAISDGLYEQYF.

This clonotype was counted at least ten times. The chain uses TRBV12-3 or TRBV12-4 and TRBJ1-5, with D uncertain. V dropped 3 bases and J dropped 4 bases, with 7 bases sitting between them. The CDR3 spans 13 residues. The CDR3 nucleotides read TGTGCCAGCAGTTTCAGAGGGAATCAGCCCCAGCATTTT. Translated: CASSFRGNQPQHF.

The V gene is TRBV12-3 or TRBV12-4, the J gene TRBJ2-4; a possible D gene is TRBD1 (6 bases). The CDR3 has 12 residues. V lost 8 bases, J lost 6 bases, and 11 bases lay in between. Here the CDR3 reads CASGDIINIQYF. CDR3 DNA sequence: TGTGCCAGCGGGGACATCATAAACATTCAGTACTTC.

The gene calls are TRBV6-6 and TRBJ1-1; no firm D call. The CDR3 runs to 13 residues. CDR1 and CDR2 from the germline V gene are MNHNY and SVGAGI (reference sequence). The ends were cut back, 5 bases at V and 8 bases at J, with 15 bases in the middle. This CDR3 is CASSQRHGLEAFF. CDR3 DNA: TGTGCCAGCAGTCAGAGACATGGGTTGGAAGCTTTCTTT.

A few counts support this clonotype. The chain recombines TRBV20-1 with TRBJ2-2; a weak D match, TRBD2 (6 bases). The V end lost 1 base, the J end lost 6 bases, and 12 bases lay between the germline ends. Germline CDR1 reads DFQATT; CDR2 reads SNEGSKA (reference sequence). This CDR3 spans 14 amino acids. CDR3 sequence reads: CSARGGRLAGELFF. The CDR3 coding sequence is TGCAGTGCTAGAGGGGGGAGGTTGGCCGGGGAGCTGTTTTTT.

This clonotype came up a few times. The gene calls are TRBV7-9 and TRBJ2-3; 8 nucleotides align to TRBD2. Germline lookup yields CDR1 SEHNR and CDR2 FQNEAQ (reference sequence). The CDR3 totals 17 residues. The ends lost 3 bases at V and 2 bases at J; junction bases unmatched: 10. CDR3 region: CASSFGLAGGATDTQYF. CDR3 sequence (DNA): TGTGCCAGCAGCTTCGGCCTAGCGGGTGGGGCCACAGATACGCAGTATTTT. Full variable domain (remainder filled in from reference TRBV7-9 and TRBJ2-3): DTGVSQNPRHKITKRGQNVTFRCDPISEHNRLYWYRQTLGQGPEFLTYFQNEAQLEKSRLLSDRFSAERPKGSFSTLEIQRTEQGDSAMYLCASSFGLAGGATDTQYFGPGTRLTVL.

The genes are TRBV5-6 and TRBJ2-2, with no clear D. CDR1 is SGHDT and CDR2 is YYEEEE in the germline V gene. The V end was cut by 7 bases, the J end by 0 bases, with 10 bases between. This CDR3 is 14 amino acids long. For the CDR3, the DNA is TGTGCCAGCCGGTCAGACCCGAACACCGGGGAGCTGTTTTTT. This encodes CASRSDPNTGELFF. Using reference TRBV5-6 and TRBJ2-2 for the parts outside the CDR3, the full variable domain is DAGVTQSPTHLIKTRGQQVTLRCSPKSGHDTVSWYQQALGQGPQFIFQYYEEEERQRGNFPDRFSGHQFPNYSSELNVNALLLGDSALYLCASRSDPNTGELFFGEGSRLTVL.

The gene calls are TRBV6-2 or TRBV6-3 and TRBJ1-2, with 7 bases that match TRBD1. The CDR3 runs to 15 residues. Germline values: CDR1 MNHEY, CDR2 SVGEGT. With V trimmed by 0 bases and J by 6 bases, 7 bases remained unmatched. This chain's CDR3 is CASSYSPTGWDGYTF. The CDR3 region has the DNA TGTGCCAGCAGTTACTCTCCGACAGGGTGGGATGGCTACACCTTC.

This clonotype was seen a few times. CDR3 in DNA: TGTGCCAGCAGCTTACGGGTTATGGGTATCTCCGAGCAGTACTTC. It is translated as CASSLRVMGISEQYF. The chain has TRBV7-8 and TRBJ2-7; D is unresolved. Trimming shortened V by 2 bases and J by 6 bases, and 17 bases separated the two germline ends. The germline gives CDR1 SGHVS, CDR2 FQNEAQ. This CDR3 is 15 amino acids long.

This clonotype was seen more than once but under ten times. V and J are TRBV6-1 and TRBJ2-1; 7 nucleotides align to TRBD1. The CDR3 length is 15 residues. The V gene's germline CDR1 is MNHNS and CDR2 SASEGT. J was trimmed by 4 bases and V by 8 bases; bases with no gene match: 11. CDR3 nucleotide sequence: TGTGCCAGCTCCGCCGGGACAGCAGTTTACAATGAGCAGTTCTTC. Protein: CASSAGTAVYNEQFF.

This sequence joins TRBV4-2 and TRBJ2-7; TRBD2 matches 7 bases. Germline V gene lookup returns CDR1 LGHNA and CDR2 YNFKEQ. V shed 1 base, J shed 2 bases, and the junction held 5 bases outside the gene matches. The CDR3 loop spans 15 amino acids. CDR3 coding DNA: TGTGCCAGCAGCCAAGGCGGGAGTTTGACCTACGAGCAGTACTTC. The encoded protein is CASSQGGSLTYEQYF.

The table lists this clonotype with a few counts. This chain uses TRBV7-9 with TRBJ1-2; D unresolved. The germline V gene has CDR1 SEHNR and CDR2 FQNEAQ (reference sequence). The CDR3 totals 13 residues. V lost 5 bases and J lost 4, with 11 bases in between. CDR3 region: CASSNPGPYGYTF. The CDR3 nucleotides are TGTGCCAGCAGCAATCCGGGCCCCTATGGCTACACCTTC.

This clonotype was detected only a few times. This chain connects TRBV5-5 to TRBJ1-2, with 7 nucleotides matching TRBD1. There are 14 residues in the CDR3. CDR1 and CDR2 (germline): SGHKS, YYEKEE (reference sequence). The ends lost 3 bases at V and 8 bases at J; junction bases unmatched: 10. This CDR3 reads CASSSSGQTRGYTF. The CDR3 nucleotides read TGTGCCAGCAGCTCGTCGGGACAGACCCGCGGCTACACCTTC.

The CDR3 region has the DNA TGTGCCAGCAGCTTGTCCGTAGCGGGAGGGCCGGTCACCGGGGAGCTGTTTTTT. Protein: CASSLSVAGGPVTGELFF. The rearrangement links TRBV7-6 to TRBJ2-2; 11 nucleotides agree with TRBD2. The CDR3 covers 18 residues. V lost 3 bases to trimming and J lost 4 bases; unmatched junction nucleotides: 10. The germline V gene encodes CDR1 SGHVS and CDR2 FNYEAQ.

This rearrangement joins TRBV12-3 or TRBV12-4 to TRBJ2-3; 11 nucleotides line up with TRBD2. This CDR3 spans 14 amino acids. V lost 7 bases, J lost 5 bases, and 5 bases stayed unmatched. CDR3 nucleotides: TGTGCCAGCACCTTGGGGACTAGCGGAGATACGCAGTATTTT. Protein: CASTLGTSGDTQYF.

The chain has TRBV12-3 or TRBV12-4 and TRBJ1-2; 9 bases are shared with TRBD1. The CDR3 sequence is 14 residues long. V lost 7 bases, J lost 4 bases, and 7 bases stayed unmatched. The CDR3 sequence: CASTSGQGFYGYTF. The CDR3, as DNA: TGTGCCAGCACCTCGGGACAGGGATTCTATGGCTACACCTTC.

This clonotype was seen ten or more times. The chain has TRBV28 and TRBJ2-7, with 7 bases matching TRBD2. Germline V lookup: CDR1 MDHEN, CDR2 SYDVKM. The CDR3 spans 15 residues. V trimming: 0 bases; J trimming: 7 bases; junction bases outside the gene matches: 9. The CDR3 here is CASSLWAGATEEQYF. The CDR3 bases are TGTGCCAGCAGTTTATGGGCGGGAGCAACGGAGGAGCAGTACTTC.

This clonotype showed up just a few times. The CDR3: CASSPEGGGAYEQYF. CDR3 coding DNA: TGTGCCAGCAGCCCCGAAGGGGGGGGGGCCTACGAGCAGTACTTC. The chain employs TRBV3-1 and TRBJ2-7, with a possible D match to TRBD2 (7 bases). The germline gives CDR1 LGHDT, CDR2 YNNKEL (reference sequence). This CDR3 contains 15 residues. V was shortened by 4 bases and J by 2 bases, with 15 bases between the two germline ends.